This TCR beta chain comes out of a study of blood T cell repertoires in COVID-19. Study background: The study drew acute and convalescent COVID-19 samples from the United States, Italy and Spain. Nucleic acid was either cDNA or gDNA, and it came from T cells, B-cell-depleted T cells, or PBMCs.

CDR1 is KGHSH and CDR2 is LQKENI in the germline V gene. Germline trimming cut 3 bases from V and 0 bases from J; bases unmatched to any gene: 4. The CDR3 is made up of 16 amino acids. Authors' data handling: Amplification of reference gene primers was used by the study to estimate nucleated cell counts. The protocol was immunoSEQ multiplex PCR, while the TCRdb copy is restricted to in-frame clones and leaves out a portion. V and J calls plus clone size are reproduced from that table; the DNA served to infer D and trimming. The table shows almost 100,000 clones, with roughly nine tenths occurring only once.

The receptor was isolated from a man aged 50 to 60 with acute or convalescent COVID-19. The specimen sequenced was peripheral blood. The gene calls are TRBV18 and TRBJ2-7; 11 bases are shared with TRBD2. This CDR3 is CASSPIAGGPSYEQYF. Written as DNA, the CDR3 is TGTGCCAGCTCACCGATAGCGGGAGGGCCCTCCTACGAGCAGTACTTC.